Listed below are T cell receptor beta chains from one sample, sequenced in a study of blood T cell repertoires in COVID-19. Sequencing used immunoSEQ multiplex PCR; TCRdb keeps in-frame clones, though not all of them. Seen here are fewer than 200,000 clones, around 67% observed once, and the top ten hold 3%. Material: peripheral blood. These receptors were taken from a woman aged 80 or older with acute or convalescent COVID-19. Each CDR3 is given with its conserved first and last residue. The order of the fields is clone size, V gene, J gene, D gene, CDR3 DNA, CDR3 protein. A D gene is named only where the DNA matches it firmly. Some rows have no size entry. The others give once, few or many, or a class for an expanded clone.

NA	TRBV19	TRBJ2-1	NA	TGTGCCAGTAGGGACATGTACAATGAGCAGTTCTTC	CASRDMYNEQFF
NA	TRBV28	TRBJ2-1	TRBD2	TGTGCCAGCAGTTTACCCCCACTAGCGGGAGGGCCTAGCAGGACCTACAATGAGCAGTTCTTC	CASSLPPLAGGPSRTYNEQFF
NA	TRBV10-3	TRBJ2-7	NA	TGTGCCATCAGCCGGACAGAACGCTACGAGCAGTACTTC	CAISRTERYEQYF
NA	TRBV11-2	TRBJ2-5	NA	TGTGCCAGCGGCGGGACAGACCGGCAAGAGACCCAGTACTTC	CASGGTDRQETQYF
NA	TRBV28	TRBJ1-2	TRBD1	TGTGCCAGCAAGCAGACAGGGCAATTCCTCTATGGCTACACCTTC	CASKQTGQFLYGYTF
NA	TRBV5-1	TRBJ2-7	NA	TGCGCCAGCAGCCGCGGGACCTCCTACGAGCAGTACTTC	CASSRGTSYEQYF
few	TRBV19	TRBJ2-5	TRBD1	TGTGCCAGTAGTGACTGGGACAGGGGTCGTGAGACCCAGTACTTC	CASSDWDRGRETQYF
NA	TRBV24-1	TRBJ2-3	NA	TGTGCCACCAGTGATCAAAGGACAGCATACAGTACGCAGTATTTT	CATSDQRTAYSTQYF
NA	TRBV9	TRBJ1-5	TRBD1	TGTGCCAGCAGCGGACAGGGTTCGGGACAGCCCCAGCATTTT	CASSGQGSGQPQHF
NA	TRBV14	TRBJ2-2	NA	TGTGCCAGCAGCGAACAACAGGTAGCCGGGGAGCTGTTTTTT	CASSEQQVAGELFF
NA	TRBV19	TRBJ2-3	NA	TGTGCCAGTAGTACATTGGGTCCGGAGTACACAGATACGCAGTATTTT	CASSTLGPEYTDTQYF
NA	TRBV11-3	TRBJ2-1	TRBD2	TGTGCCAGCAGCTCGGGACTAGCGGGAGGCCCCACTATTTACAATGAGCAGTTCTTC	CASSSGLAGGPTIYNEQFF
NA	TRBV7-2	TRBJ2-7	TRBD2	TGTGCCAGCAGCTTAACTAGCGGGGTGGGGGAGCAGTACTTC	CASSLTSGVGEQYF
once	TRBV4-3	TRBJ2-7	TRBD2	TGCGCCAGCAGCCAAATAGCGGGCTACGAGCAGTACTTC	CASSQIAGYEQYF
NA	TRBV6-5	TRBJ1-2	TRBD1	TGTGCCAGCAGCCCGCCGGGACAGCCGTATGGCTACACCTTC	CASSPPGQPYGYTF
NA	TRBV25-1	TRBJ1-2	NA	TGTGCCAGCAGCGGGGGTTCCGGGGTTGATGGCTACACCTTC	CASSGGSGVDGYTF
NA	TRBV5-5	TRBJ2-1	NA	TGTGCCAGCGAGCGGCATGGGAATGAGCAGTTCTTC	CASERHGNEQFF
NA	TRBV7-9	TRBJ2-3	TRBD2	TGTGCCAGCGGGAGGGCGGGCACAGATACGCAGTATTTT	CASGRAGTDTQYF
NA	TRBV24-1	TRBJ1-5	NA	TGTGCCACCAGTGACCTGACAGGATCCGGGGAGCCCCAGCATTTT	CATSDLTGSGEPQHF